Presented here are 13 T cell receptor beta chains from one specimen sequenced in a study of blood T cells in healthy people across ages. Together with a sample-barcoded 5' primer, a J-beta primer mix was included in a second PCR lasting about 6 to 11 cycles. TCRdb called the 5' RACE reads again in MiXCR, with one record for every CDR3 protein. The data contain about 1,800,000 distinct CDR3 sequences, 25% to 30% of them singletons. The sequencing input was blood. Source of these receptors: a woman in her twenties or thirties in good health.

This chain joins TRBV2 and TRBJ2-5; no clear D. V dropped 2 bases and J dropped 7 bases, with 11 bases sitting between them. There are 13 residues in the CDR3. CDR1 and CDR2 (germline): SNHLY, FYNNEI. CDR3 loop: CASSELSAGTQYF. The DNA for the CDR3 is TGTGCCAGCAGTGAATTGTCTGCCGGGACCCAGTACTTC. Variable domain in full (rest from reference TRBV2 and TRBJ2-5): EPEVTQTPSHQVTQMGQEVILRCVPISNHLYFYWYRQILGQKVEFLVSFYNNEISEKSEIFDDQFSVERPDGSNFTLKIRSTKLEDSAMYFCASSELSAGTQYFGPGTRLLVL.

The rearrangement uses TRBV12-3 or TRBV12-4 and TRBJ2-7, with D tentatively TRBD1 (5 bases). V dropped 5 bases and J dropped 3 bases, with 17 bases sitting between them. There are 15 residues in the CDR3. This CDR3 is CASSPGIVDRYEQYF. In DNA form, the CDR3 reads TGTGCCAGCAGTCCAGGGATCGTCGATCGCTACGAGCAGTACTTC.

This clonotype was counted only a few times. This chain connects TRBV29-1 to TRBJ1-1; the D gene is possibly TRBD1 (6 bases). V gave up 2 bases and J gave up 1 base, with 8 bases separating them. The CDR3 loop spans 13 amino acids. Germline loops: CDR1 SQVTM, CDR2 ANQGSEA. The CDR3 DNA reads TGCAGCGTTGAACAGGGGAAGAACACTGAAGCTTTCTTT. It encodes CSVEQGKNTEAFF.

This clonotype was detected many times. CDR3 sequence reads: CSASESLAGGHYEQYF. The CDR3 DNA sequence: TGCAGTGCTAGCGAGTCGCTAGCGGGGGGGCACTACGAGCAGTACTTC. The chain couples TRBV20-1 to TRBJ2-7; 12 bases line up with TRBD2. With 3 bases clipped from V and 3 bases from J, the junction kept 9 bases outside the gene matches. Germline values: CDR1 DFQATT, CDR2 SNEGSKA (reference sequence). This CDR3 comprises 16 residues.

Concerning this clonotype itself: Being one base from a much bigger clone, this may be a read error. The chain combines TRBV5-1 with TRBJ2-1, with TRBD1 matching over 9 bases. The CDR3 contains 15 residues. V shed 3 bases, J shed 5 bases, and the junction held 6 bases outside the gene matches. Germline CDR1 reads SGHRS; CDR2 reads YFSETQ. The CDR3: CASSYGTGPNNEQFF. The CDR3 DNA is TGCGCCAGCAGCTACGGGACAGGGCCCAACAATGAGCAGTTCTTC.

V is TRBV7-9 and J is TRBJ2-5, with D perhaps matching TRBD2 (6 bases). The CDR3 runs to 15 residues. V was trimmed by 7 bases and J by 2 bases, leaving 17 bases between them. CDR1 is SEHNR, CDR2 FQNEAQ, per germline (reference sequence). The CDR3 nucleotides read TGTGCCAGCACGTTCGGCAGGGACTTACAAGAGACCCAGTACTTC. It is translated as CASTFGRDLQETQYF.

V and J are TRBV10-3 and TRBJ2-3; TRBD1 matches 8 bases. This CDR3 is built from 15 residues. The germline CDR1 and CDR2 sequences are ENHRY and SYGVKD. Germline trimming cut 6 bases from V and 3 bases from J; bases unmatched to any gene: 8. CDR3 in DNA: TGTGCCATCAGAGAACCAGGGGGCTGGACAGATACGCAGTATTTT. Amino acids: CAIREPGGWTDTQYF.

This clonotype was counted a single time. A much more abundant neighbour one base away suggests this may be a read error. The V gene is TRBV29-1, the J gene TRBJ2-3, with D possibly TRBD1 on 6 matching bases. CDR1 and CDR2 (germline): SQVTM, ANQGSEA. The CDR3 is 13 residues long. DNA for the CDR3: TGCAGCGACACAGGGAAGAGCACAGATGCGCAGTATTTT. Encoded protein: CSDTGKSTDAQYF.

This clonotype was recorded at least ten times. CDR3 region: CASSLGTGSGYGYTF. The CDR3 DNA follows: TGTGCCAGCAGCTTAGGGACGGGGAGTGGATATGGCTACACCTTC. The genes are TRBV7-9 and TRBJ1-2; no clear D gene. The germline V and J ends were trimmed by 1 base and 5 bases, with 14 bases remaining between them. The CDR3 is made up of 15 amino acids. Germline CDR1 and CDR2: SEHNR and FQNEAQ (reference sequence).

This chain uses TRBV3-1 with TRBJ1-1; D unresolved. From germline, CDR1 is LGHDT and CDR2 YNNKEL (reference sequence). The V end was cut by 0 bases, the J end by 0 bases, with 11 bases between. The CDR3 covers 16 residues. Here the CDR3 reads CASSQDPRPMNTEAFF. The DNA of the CDR3 is TGTGCCAGCAGCCAAGATCCTCGACCAATGAACACTGAAGCTTTCTTT.

The V gene is TRBV28, the J gene TRBJ2-7; possibly TRBD1 for D (6 bases). Germline assignment: CDR1 MDHEN and CDR2 SYDVKM. Between the trimmed V and J ends, which lost 3 bases and 0 bases, there was a span of 18 bases. The CDR3 loop spans 17 amino acids. This chain's CDR3 is CASSFFTPQGGSYEQYF. The DNA of the CDR3 is TGTGCCAGCAGTTTTTTTACCCCCCAAGGGGGCTCCTACGAGCAGTACTTC.

About this clonotype itself: A much more abundant neighbour one base away suggests this may be a read error. The chain joins TRBV6-6 to TRBJ2-7; possibly TRBD2 for D (5 bases). The CDR3 spans 16 residues. Looked up from germline, CDR1 is MNHNY and CDR2 is SVGAGI (reference sequence). In DNA, the CDR3 is TGTGCCAGCACGGATTCCAGTAGCGTACCCTCCCACGAGCAGTACTTC. Residues: CASTDSSSVPSHEQYF.

The chain employs TRBV6-5 and TRBJ2-3, with D possibly matching TRBD2 (5 bases). Germline-derived CDR1 and CDR2 are MNHEY and SVGAGI. V lost 8 bases to trimming and J lost 0 bases, with 18 bases between them. The CDR3 runs 16 residues. Here the CDR3 reads CASRRGLERSTDTQYF. The CDR3 DNA is TGTGCCAGCCGGAGAGGGTTGGAGCGGAGCACAGATACGCAGTATTTT.